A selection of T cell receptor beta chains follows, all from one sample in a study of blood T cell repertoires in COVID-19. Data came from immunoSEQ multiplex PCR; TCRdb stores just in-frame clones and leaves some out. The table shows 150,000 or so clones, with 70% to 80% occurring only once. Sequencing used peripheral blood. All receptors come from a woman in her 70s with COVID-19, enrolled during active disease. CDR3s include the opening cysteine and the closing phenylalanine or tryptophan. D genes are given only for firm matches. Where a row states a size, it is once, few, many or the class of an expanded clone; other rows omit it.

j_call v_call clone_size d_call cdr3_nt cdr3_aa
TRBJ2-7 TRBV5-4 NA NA TGTGCCAGCAGCTCCGGGACTCTGTCCTCCTACGAGCAGTACTTC CASSSGTLSSYEQYF
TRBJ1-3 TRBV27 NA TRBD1 TGTGCCAGCAGTTTCTCCGGACAGGGGGGAAACACCATATATTTT CASSFSGQGGNTIYF
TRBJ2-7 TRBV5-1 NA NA TGCGCCAGCAGCTTGGCGGCAGGGACCTACGAGCAGTACTTC CASSLAAGTYEQYF
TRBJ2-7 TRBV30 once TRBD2 TGTGCCTGGAGTGGCCCCGGGGGGGTGTGGCAGTACTTC CAWSGPGGVWQYF
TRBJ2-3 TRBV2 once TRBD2 TGTGCCAGCAGTGTTAACGGGGGGACCCCAGATACGCAGTATTTT CASSVNGGTPDTQYF
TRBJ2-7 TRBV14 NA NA TGTGCCAGCAGCCAACTGACAGATACCTACGAGCAGTACTTC CASSQLTDTYEQYF
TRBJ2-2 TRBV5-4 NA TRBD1 TGTGCCAGCAGCCCGAGACAGGGGGGGAACACCGGGGAGCTGTTTTTT CASSPRQGGNTGELFF
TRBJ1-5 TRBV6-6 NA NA TGTGCCAGCAGTTGGCAGGGGATAAGCAATCAGCCCCAGCATTTT CASSWQGISNQPQHF
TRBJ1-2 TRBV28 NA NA TGTGCCAGCAGTCCCCTGGGGGGGGCTAACTATGGCTACACCTTC CASSPLGGANYGYTF
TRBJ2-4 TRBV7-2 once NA TGTGCCAGCAGCCAGACTAGGGGCGTACAGGACAGGAAAAACATTCAGTACTTC CASSQTRGVQDRKNIQYF
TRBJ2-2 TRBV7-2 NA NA TGTGCCAGCAGCCTGCTACCGACAGGCGGGGAGCTGTTTTTT CASSLLPTGGELFF
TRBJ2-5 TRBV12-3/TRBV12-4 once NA TGTGCCAGCAGGGAAACTAGTCGGGAGACCCAGTACTTC CASRETSRETQYF
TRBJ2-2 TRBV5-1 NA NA TGCGCCAGCAGCTTAGGGACAACGAACACCGGGGAGCTGTTTTTT CASSLGTTNTGELFF
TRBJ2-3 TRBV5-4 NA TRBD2 TGTGCCAGCAGCTTGACTAGCGGGGTGGCAGATACGCAGTATTTT CASSLTSGVADTQYF
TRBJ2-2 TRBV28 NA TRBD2 TGTGCCAGCCGGGAGGCCGGGGAGCTGTTTTTT CASREAGELFF
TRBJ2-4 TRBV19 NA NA TGTGCCAGTAGCCAAGGGGAAGTGGTCAAAAACATTCAGTACTTC CASSQGEVVKNIQYF
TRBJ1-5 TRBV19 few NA TGTGCCAGTAGTATAGAGGGGCCCAATCAGCCCCAGCATTTT CASSIEGPNQPQHF
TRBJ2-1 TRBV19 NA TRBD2 TGTGCCAGTAGTCCCCTCCTACTAGCGGGGGTGATCAATGAGCAGTTCTTC CASSPLLLAGVINEQFF
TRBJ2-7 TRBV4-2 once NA TGTGCCAGCAGTATTGAGAGCGGAAGCTCCTACGAGCAGTACTTC CASSIESGSSYEQYF
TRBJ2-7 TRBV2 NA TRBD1 TGTGCCAGCAGTGAGGATAGGGGGCCGTACGAGCAGTACTTC CASSEDRGPYEQYF
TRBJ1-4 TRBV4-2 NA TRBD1 TGTGCCAGCAGCCAAGACTTCAGGGGGCAAGAAAAACTGTTTTTT CASSQDFRGQEKLFF
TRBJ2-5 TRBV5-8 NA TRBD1 TGTGCCAGCAGCTCCGCGAGGCGGCAGGGGGCGGAGACCCAGTACTTC CASSSARRQGAETQYF
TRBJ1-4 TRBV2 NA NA TGTGCCAGCAGAACATACAGGGTAAACGAAAAACTGTTTTTT CASRTYRVNEKLFF
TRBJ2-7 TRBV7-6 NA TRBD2 TGTGCCAGCAGCTTAGGCTTAGCGGGGGAACCATACGAGCAGTACTTC CASSLGLAGEPYEQYF
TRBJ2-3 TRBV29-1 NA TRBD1 TGCAGCGTTGCTAGACAGGGGGGGTCAGATACGCAGTATTTT CSVARQGGSDTQYF
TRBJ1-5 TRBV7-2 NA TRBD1 TGTGCCAGCAGCTGGGACAGGTTCCAGCCCCAGCATTTT CASSWDRFQPQHF
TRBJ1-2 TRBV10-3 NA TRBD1 TGTGCCACCAAACCGGGACAGGGCCTCTCTAACTATGGCTACACCTTC CATKPGQGLSNYGYTF
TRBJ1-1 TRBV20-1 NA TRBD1 TGCAGTGTTGGACAGGGCGTTGAAGCTTTCTTT CSVGQGVEAFF
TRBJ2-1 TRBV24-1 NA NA TGTGCCACCAGTGATTCTAGCCAGTCTCCGTACAATGAGCAGTTCTTC CATSDSSQSPYNEQFF
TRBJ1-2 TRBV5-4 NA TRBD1 TGTGCCAGCAGCCGGGACCGACAGGGTACGGCTAACTATGGCTACACCTTC CASSRDRQGTANYGYTF
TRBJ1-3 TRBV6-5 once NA TGTGCCAGCAGTTACAGCGGCTCTGGAAACACCATATATTTT CASSYSGSGNTIYF
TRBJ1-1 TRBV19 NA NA TGTGCCAGTAGTATGGACATTAGGAACACTGAAGCTTTCTTT CASSMDIRNTEAFF
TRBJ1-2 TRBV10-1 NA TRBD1 TGCGACCGGGGGGACAGGGAAACTAACTATGGCTACACCTTC CDRGDRETNYGYTF
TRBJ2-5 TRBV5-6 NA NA TGTGCCAGCAGCTCGACAGTCCAAGAGACCCAGTACTTC CASSSTVQETQYF
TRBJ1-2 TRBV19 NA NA TGTGCCACTCACTATGGCTACACCTTC CATHYGYTF
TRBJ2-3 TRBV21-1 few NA TGTGCCACTCTGAGGGCGGATACAGATACGCAGTATTTT CATLRADTDTQYF
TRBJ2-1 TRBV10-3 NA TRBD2 TGTGCCATCAGTGAAATTAGGGAGGGTGAGCAGTTCTTC CAISEIREGEQFF
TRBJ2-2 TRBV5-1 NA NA TGCGCCAGCAGCTTGAGGCCAGGGGAGACCGGGGAGCTGTTTTTT CASSLRPGETGELFF
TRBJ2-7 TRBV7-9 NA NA TGTGCCAGCAGCCCCGCAGGATCCTACGAGCAGTACTTC CASSPAGSYEQYF
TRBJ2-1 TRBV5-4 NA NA TGTGCCAGCAGCTTGCCCTCCCCGGGAGAGTGGTTCTTC CASSLPSPGEWFF
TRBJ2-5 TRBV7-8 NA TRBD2 TGTGCCAGCAGCCCACTAGCGGGGGGGTACCAAGAGACCCAGTACTTC CASSPLAGGYQETQYF
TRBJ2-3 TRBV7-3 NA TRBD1 TGTGCCAGCAGCCGGGGGGGACAGGGGTCCACAGATACGCAGTATTTT CASSRGGQGSTDTQYF
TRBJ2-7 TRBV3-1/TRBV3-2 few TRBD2 TGTGCCAGCAGCCACCTAGCGGGGGGATTCGAGCAGTACTTC CASSHLAGGFEQYF
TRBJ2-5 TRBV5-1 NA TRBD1 TGCGCCAGCAGCGCACGACAGGGGGGAATTGAGACCCAGTACTTC CASSARQGGIETQYF
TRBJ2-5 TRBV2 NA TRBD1 TGTGCCAGCAGGGGGACAGGGGTTGAGACCCAGTACTTC CASRGTGVETQYF
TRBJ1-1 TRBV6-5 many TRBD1 TGTGCCATCACAGGGGGGAGTACTGAAGCTTTCTTT CAITGGSTEAFF
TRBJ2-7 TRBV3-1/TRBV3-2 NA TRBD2 TGTGCCAGCAGCCGGGGGACTAGCAAGAGCTCCTACGAGCAGTACTTC CASSRGTSKSSYEQYF
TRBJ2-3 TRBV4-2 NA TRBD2 TGTGCCAGCAGCCTCATGTCAGCGGGGGGGCAAGATACGCAGTATTTT CASSLMSAGGQDTQYF
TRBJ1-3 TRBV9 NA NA TGTGCCAGCAGCCCCGGGGGGACTGGAAACACCATATATTTT CASSPGGTGNTIYF
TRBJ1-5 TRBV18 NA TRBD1 TGTGCCAGCTCACCAGGACAGGGGACCAATCAGCCCCAGCATTTT CASSPGQGTNQPQHF
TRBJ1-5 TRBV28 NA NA TGTGCCAGCACCAAGACAGGCTTAAGCAATCAGCCCCAGCATTTT CASTKTGLSNQPQHF
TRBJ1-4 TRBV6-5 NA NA TGTGCCAGCAGTCCCCACTCCACAACTAATGAAAAACTGTTTTTT CASSPHSTTNEKLFF
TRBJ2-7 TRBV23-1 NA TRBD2 TGCGCCAGCGGGGGGGTACCACTGGAGGGCCTAGTCTACGAGCAGTACTTC CASGGVPLEGLVYEQYF
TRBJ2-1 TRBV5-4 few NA TGTGCCAGCAGCTTAAGGATTGGGCAGGGGCGCCCAGCTAATGAGCAGTTCTTC CASSLRIGQGRPANEQFF
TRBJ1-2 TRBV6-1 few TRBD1 TGTGCCAGCAGTGAAGCGGGACAGCATTATGGCTACACCTTC CASSEAGQHYGYTF
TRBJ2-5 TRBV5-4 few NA TGTGCCAGCAGCCTCGGGACACCTCAAGAGACCCAGTACTTC CASSLGTPQETQYF